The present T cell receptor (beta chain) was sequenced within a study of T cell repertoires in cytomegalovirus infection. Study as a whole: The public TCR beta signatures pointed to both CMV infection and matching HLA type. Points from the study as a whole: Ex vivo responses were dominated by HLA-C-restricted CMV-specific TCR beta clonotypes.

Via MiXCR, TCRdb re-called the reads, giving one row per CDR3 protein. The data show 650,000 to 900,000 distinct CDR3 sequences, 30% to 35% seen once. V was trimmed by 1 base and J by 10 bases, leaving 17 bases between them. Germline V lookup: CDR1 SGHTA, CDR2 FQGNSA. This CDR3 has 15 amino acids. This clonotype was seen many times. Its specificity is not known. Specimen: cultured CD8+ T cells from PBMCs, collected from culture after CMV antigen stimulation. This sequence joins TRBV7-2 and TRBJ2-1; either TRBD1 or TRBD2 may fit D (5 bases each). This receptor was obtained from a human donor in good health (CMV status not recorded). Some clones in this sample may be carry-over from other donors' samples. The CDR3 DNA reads TGTGCCAGCAGCTTAGACGGGAACAGGCCTGACGAGCAGTTCTTC. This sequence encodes CASSLDGNRPDEQFF.